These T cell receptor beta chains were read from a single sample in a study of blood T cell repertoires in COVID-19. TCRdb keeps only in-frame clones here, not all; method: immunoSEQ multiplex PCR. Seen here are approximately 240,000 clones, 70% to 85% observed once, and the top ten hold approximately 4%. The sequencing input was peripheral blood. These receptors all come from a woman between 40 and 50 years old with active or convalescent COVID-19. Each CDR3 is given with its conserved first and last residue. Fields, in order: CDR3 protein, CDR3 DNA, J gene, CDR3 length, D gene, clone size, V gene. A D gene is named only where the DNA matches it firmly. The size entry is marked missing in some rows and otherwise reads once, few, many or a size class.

CDR3aa: CASEQQVGEQFF
CDR3nt: TGTGCCAGCGAGCAGCAGGTTGGGGAGCAGTTCTTC
j_gene: TRBJ2-1
len: 12
d_gene: NA
abundance: few
v_gene: TRBV25-1

CDR3aa: CASSPSGGSTDTQYF
CDR3nt: TGTGCCAGCTCACCTAGCGGGGGGTCCACAGATACGCAGTATTTT
j_gene: TRBJ2-3
len: 15
d_gene: TRBD2
abundance: NA
v_gene: TRBV18

CDR3aa: CASSPSTGNTEAFF
CDR3nt: TGTGCCAGCAGTCCTTCCACAGGAAACACTGAAGCTTTCTTT
j_gene: TRBJ1-1
len: 14
d_gene: NA
abundance: NA
v_gene: TRBV25-1

CDR3aa: CASSPVGQNQPQHF
CDR3nt: TGTGCCAGCAGCCCCGTGGGGCAGAATCAGCCCCAGCATTTT
j_gene: TRBJ1-5
len: 14
d_gene: NA
abundance: few
v_gene: TRBV7-6

CDR3aa: CASSVDPRQNYGYTF
CDR3nt: TGTGCCAGCAGCGTAGATCCGAGACAGAACTATGGCTACACCTTC
j_gene: TRBJ1-2
len: 15
d_gene: NA
abundance: NA
v_gene: TRBV9

CDR3aa: CASSTGTGYLQYF
CDR3nt: TGTGCCAGCAGCACCGGGACAGGGTACTTGCAGTACTTC
j_gene: TRBJ2-7
len: 13
d_gene: TRBD1
abundance: NA
v_gene: TRBV5-4

CDR3aa: CSAHRGRQPQHF
CDR3nt: TGCAGCGCGCACAGGGGGCGTCAGCCCCAGCATTTT
j_gene: TRBJ1-5
len: 12
d_gene: TRBD1
abundance: NA
v_gene: TRBV29-1

CDR3aa: CASSHPRQGSPLHF
CDR3nt: TGCGCCAGCAGTCATCCTCGACAGGGTTCACCCCTCCACTTT
j_gene: TRBJ1-6
len: 14
d_gene: TRBD1
abundance: NA
v_gene: TRBV23-1

CDR3aa: CASRIQGADEQFF
CDR3nt: TGTGCCAGCAGGATACAGGGGGCGGATGAGCAGTTCTTC
j_gene: TRBJ2-1
len: 13
d_gene: TRBD1
abundance: few
v_gene: TRBV28

CDR3aa: CASRGHSSSGANVLTF
CDR3nt: TGTGCCAGCAGAGGACACAGTTCCTCTGGGGCCAACGTCCTGACTTTC
j_gene: TRBJ2-6
len: 16
d_gene: NA
abundance: NA
v_gene: TRBV28

CDR3aa: CASMGMGRDTQYF
CDR3nt: TGTGCCAGTATGGGCATGGGGCGGGATACGCAGTATTTT
j_gene: TRBJ2-3
len: 13
d_gene: NA
abundance: NA
v_gene: TRBV19

CDR3aa: CASSEATALTGELFF
CDR3nt: TGTGCCAGCAGTGAAGCGACAGCTCTCACCGGGGAGCTGTTTTTT
j_gene: TRBJ2-2
len: 15
d_gene: NA
abundance: NA
v_gene: TRBV6-1

CDR3aa: CASSVGSGLAGGSSYNEQFF
CDR3nt: TGTGCCAGCAGCGTAGGTTCGGGACTAGCGGGGGGGAGCTCCTACAATGAGCAGTTCTTC
j_gene: TRBJ2-1
len: 20
d_gene: TRBD2
abundance: NA
v_gene: TRBV9

CDR3aa: CASSQGLSGNTIYF
CDR3nt: TGTGCCAGCTCACAAGGACTCTCTGGAAACACCATATATTTT
j_gene: TRBJ1-3
len: 14
d_gene: NA
abundance: few
v_gene: TRBV18

CDR3aa: CASRRTGVGEKLFF
CDR3nt: TGTGCCAGCAGACGAACAGGGGTTGGGGAAAAACTGTTTTTT
j_gene: TRBJ1-4
len: 14
d_gene: TRBD1
abundance: NA
v_gene: TRBV27

CDR3aa: CASSVGPWGDQPQHF
CDR3nt: TGTGCCAGCAGCGTAGGGCCGTGGGGCGATCAGCCCCAGCATTTT
j_gene: TRBJ1-5
len: 15
d_gene: NA
abundance: NA
v_gene: TRBV9

CDR3aa: CATSRVAGLGGLRNTIYF
CDR3nt: TGTGCCACCAGCAGAGTTGCGGGTCTCGGGGGGCTCAGAAACACCATATATTTT
j_gene: TRBJ1-3
len: 18
d_gene: NA
abundance: NA
v_gene: TRBV15

CDR3aa: CASSTTSLNTEAFF
CDR3nt: TGTGCCAGTAGTACGACTTCACTGAACACTGAAGCTTTCTTT
j_gene: TRBJ1-1
len: 14
d_gene: NA
abundance: NA
v_gene: TRBV19

CDR3aa: CAISGGEGANYGYTF
CDR3nt: TGTGCCATCAGTGGGGGGGAGGGGGCTAACTATGGCTACACCTTC
j_gene: TRBJ1-2
len: 15
d_gene: NA
abundance: once
v_gene: TRBV10-3

CDR3aa: CSVGSPGYTF
CDR3nt: TGCAGCGTTGGAAGCCCTGGCTACACCTTC
j_gene: TRBJ1-2
len: 10
d_gene: NA
abundance: NA
v_gene: TRBV29-1

CDR3aa: CASSNIRGRHTEAFF
CDR3nt: TGTGCCAGCAGCAACATTCGAGGGCGTCACACTGAAGCTTTCTTT
j_gene: TRBJ1-1
len: 15
d_gene: NA
abundance: NA
v_gene: TRBV27

CDR3aa: CAIKKTGGDEQYF
CDR3nt: TGTGCCATCAAAAAGACAGGGGGGGACGAGCAGTACTTC
j_gene: TRBJ2-7
len: 13
d_gene: TRBD1
abundance: NA
v_gene: TRBV10-3

CDR3aa: CASSLGLGVGSADTQYF
CDR3nt: TGTGCCAGCAGCTTAGGATTGGGCGTTGGGAGCGCAGATACGCAGTATTTT
j_gene: TRBJ2-3
len: 17
d_gene: NA
abundance: once
v_gene: TRBV7-2

CDR3aa: CATSRDDRRRTDTQYF
CDR3nt: TGTGCCACCAGCAGAGATGACCGCAGGCGCACAGATACGCAGTATTTT
j_gene: TRBJ2-3
len: 16
d_gene: NA
abundance: NA
v_gene: TRBV15

CDR3aa: CASSEGTGAFEGYGYTF
CDR3nt: TGTGCCAGCAGCGAAGGGACAGGGGCATTCGAGGGGTATGGCTACACCTTC
j_gene: TRBJ1-2
len: 17
d_gene: TRBD1
abundance: NA
v_gene: TRBV9

CDR3aa: CASSEGLTNSPLHF
CDR3nt: TGTGCCAGCAGCGAGGGACTGACTAATTCACCCCTCCACTTT
j_gene: TRBJ1-6
len: 14
d_gene: NA
abundance: NA
v_gene: TRBV11-3

CDR3aa: CSARPGQRIGSYNEQFF
CDR3nt: TGCAGCGCCAGACCGGGACAGCGAATTGGCTCCTACAATGAGCAGTTCTTC
j_gene: TRBJ2-1
len: 17
d_gene: TRBD1
abundance: NA
v_gene: TRBV29-1

CDR3aa: CASSFHPGTSGDDGIQYF
CDR3nt: TGTGCCAGCAGTTTCCACCCGGGGACTAGCGGGGACGATGGCATTCAGTACTTC
j_gene: TRBJ2-4
len: 18
d_gene: TRBD2
abundance: NA
v_gene: TRBV6-2/TRBV6-3

CDR3aa: CASKQGATGELFF
CDR3nt: TGTGCCAGTAAACAGGGGGCCACCGGGGAGCTGTTTTTT
j_gene: TRBJ2-2
len: 13
d_gene: TRBD1
abundance: NA
v_gene: TRBV6-4

CDR3aa: CAWSVTGGGYEQYF
CDR3nt: TGTGCCTGGAGTGTAACAGGGGGGGGCTACGAGCAGTACTTC
j_gene: TRBJ2-7
len: 14
d_gene: NA
abundance: few
v_gene: TRBV30

CDR3aa: CAWSGGTGAQGYTF
CDR3nt: TGTGCCTGGAGTGGCGGGACAGGGGCTCAGGGCTACACCTTC
j_gene: TRBJ1-2
len: 14
d_gene: TRBD1
abundance: NA
v_gene: TRBV30

CDR3aa: CAISDKQMNTEAFF
CDR3nt: TGTGCCATCAGTGATAAACAGATGAACACTGAAGCTTTCTTT
j_gene: TRBJ1-1
len: 14
d_gene: NA
abundance: NA
v_gene: TRBV10-3

CDR3aa: CASSPDRFLTDTQYF
CDR3nt: TGTGCCAGCAGCCCCGACAGGTTTCTCACAGATACGCAGTATTTT
j_gene: TRBJ2-3
len: 15
d_gene: NA
abundance: NA
v_gene: TRBV14

CDR3aa: CASSHPTSGVNNEQFF
CDR3nt: TGTGCCAGCAGCCACCCGACTAGCGGGGTGAACAATGAGCAGTTCTTC
j_gene: TRBJ2-1
len: 16
d_gene: TRBD2
abundance: NA
v_gene: TRBV7-2

CDR3aa: CASSPILSLSNTEAFF
CDR3nt: TGCGCCAGCAGCCCTATATTGAGCCTCTCTAACACTGAAGCTTTCTTT
j_gene: TRBJ1-1
len: 16
d_gene: NA
abundance: NA
v_gene: TRBV4-1

CDR3aa: CASSLTVGQVDTIYF
CDR3nt: TGTGCCAGCAGCTTAACCGTAGGACAGGTTGACACCATATATTTT
j_gene: TRBJ1-3
len: 15
d_gene: TRBD1
abundance: NA
v_gene: TRBV7-2

CDR3aa: CAISDWTLNTEAFF
CDR3nt: TGTGCCATCAGTGATTGGACTTTGAACACTGAAGCTTTCTTT
j_gene: TRBJ1-1
len: 14
d_gene: NA
abundance: NA
v_gene: TRBV10-3

CDR3aa: CATSRRKVLRGDTQYF
CDR3nt: TGTGCCACCAGCAGGAGGAAGGTTCTTCGGGGAGATACGCAGTATTTT
j_gene: TRBJ2-3
len: 16
d_gene: NA
abundance: NA
v_gene: TRBV15